This T cell receptor beta chain derives from a study of T cell responses to AZD1222 COVID-19 vaccine. Study-wide results and limits: Regions 160-218 and 743-854 dominated among vaccine-associated CD4 TCRs spanning spike. There were mostly white British donors and more females than males, and clonal diversity was possibly underestimated. Baseline antibody screening turned up just a handful of seropositive AZD1222 recipients.

This clone appeared a single time. No antigen is known for it. Between the trimmed V and J ends, which lost 4 bases and 4 bases, there was a span of 10 bases. The CDR3 covers 13 residues. Germline V gives CDR1 MNHEY, CDR2 SVGAGI. Sequenced by immunoSEQ multiplex PCR; TCRdb stores in-frame clones only, minus some. The sample shows more than 100,000 clones, around 90% of them seen only once. The V gene is TRBV6-5, the J gene TRBJ1-1; D is perhaps TRBD1 (5 bases). Material: peripheral blood, obtained on day 0 of AZD1222 vaccination. This TCR came from an adult in good health. The CDR3 is CASSWQGLTEAFF. For the CDR3, the DNA is TGTGCCAGCAGTTGGCAGGGCCTCACTGAAGCTTTCTTT.